This passage covers 18 T cell receptor beta chains from one sample sequenced in a study of blood T cell repertoires in COVID-19. Assay used: immunoSEQ multiplex PCR; TCRdb lists only in-frame clones, some missing. The data show 95,000 to 150,000 clones, around 90% seen once. Specimen: peripheral blood. These receptor sequences come from a woman aged 55-70 years with COVID-19, enrolled during active disease.

This chain connects TRBV7-2 to TRBJ1-1; D unresolved. V lost 5 bases to trimming and J lost 5 bases, with 12 bases between them. There are 13 residues in the CDR3. Germline loops: CDR1 SGHTA, CDR2 FQGNSA. CDR3 nucleotide sequence: TGTGCCAGCAGCCTCAGCGGAGGAACTGAAGCTTTCTTT. Protein product: CASSLSGGTEAFF.

V and J are TRBV5-4 and TRBJ1-1; D perhaps matches TRBD1 (5 bases). The CDR3 loop spans 15 amino acids. V shed 6 bases and J shed 5 bases, with 20 bases lying between them. Germline assignment: CDR1 SGHNT and CDR2 YYREEE (reference sequence). CDR3 sequence: CASTPGGGAGTEAFF. CDR3 nucleotide sequence: TGTGCCAGCACCCCGGGGGGAGGGGCGGGGACTGAAGCTTTCTTT.

This chain links TRBV19 with TRBJ2-1, with 8 bases fitting TRBD1. Germline V gene lookup returns CDR1 LNHDA and CDR2 SQIVND (reference sequence). The trim removed 6 bases at V and 3 bases at J, leaving 1 base unmatched. The CDR3 loop spans 13 amino acids. The CDR3 bases are TGTGCCAGTAGGGACAGGGACTACAATGAGCAGTTCTTC. Amino acid sequence: CASRDRDYNEQFF.

The rearrangement links TRBV7-2 to TRBJ1-4; D is unresolved. Trimming stripped 5 bases from V and 5 bases from J, with 9 bases between. The germline V gene has CDR1 SGHTA and CDR2 FQGNSA. The CDR3 totals 13 residues. The CDR3 sequence: CASSPELNEKLFF. As DNA, the CDR3 is TGTGCCAGCAGCCCTGAACTCAATGAAAAACTGTTTTTT.

CDR3 residues: CASSLVGLASETQYF. The CDR3 bases are TGTGCCAGCAGCTTAGTTGGCCTAGCTAGCGAGACCCAGTACTTC. J is TRBJ2-5 and V is TRBV7-2; D might be TRBD2 (5 bases). CDR3 length: 15 amino acids. The germline V gene encodes CDR1 SGHTA and CDR2 FQGNSA. The ends were cut back, 1 base at V and 5 bases at J, with 14 bases in the middle.

The V gene is TRBV18, the J gene TRBJ1-2, with 9 bases that match TRBD1. The length of the CDR3 is 14 residues. Losses at the gene ends were 4 bases for V and 6 bases for J; bases not matched to a gene: 6. The germline CDR1 and CDR2 sequences are KGHSH and LQKENI. The CDR3 loop reads CASSRGQGFDGYTF. The CDR3 nucleotides read TGTGCCAGCTCACGTGGACAGGGGTTCGATGGCTACACCTTC.

The V gene is TRBV5-1, the J gene TRBJ2-6; the match to TRBD2 covers 8 bases. Trimming at V came to 0 bases and at J to 4 bases, leaving 3 bases not matched to a gene. The CDR3 is 16 amino acids. Germline CDR1 SGHRS, CDR2 YFSETQ. In DNA, the CDR3 is TGCGCCAGCAGCTTGGCGGGGGGGAACGGGGCCAACGTCCTGACTTTC. Its translation: CASSLAGGNGANVLTF.

This chain joins TRBV2 and TRBJ2-7; D unclear. CDR3 length: 11 amino acids. Per germline, CDR1 SNHLY and CDR2 FYNNEI. Trimming stripped 5 bases from V and 10 bases from J, with 12 bases between. CDR3: CASSYDNYQYF. The DNA for the CDR3 is TGTGCCAGCAGTTATGACAATTACCAGTACTTC.

The V call is TRBV19, the J call TRBJ2-4; D call uncertain. Trimming stripped 3 bases from V and 7 bases from J, with 10 bases between. The CDR3 extends over 13 amino acids. Germline values: CDR1 LNHDA, CDR2 SQIVND (reference sequence). The CDR3 protein is CASSIGQNNIQYF. As DNA, the CDR3 is TGTGCCAGTAGTATTGGTCAGAACAACATTCAGTACTTC.

This clone was seen only once. The chain joins TRBV27 to TRBJ1-6; 9 bases are a match to TRBD1. The V and J ends lost 5 bases and 9 bases, in that order; junction bases with no gene match: 8. Germline V lookup: CDR1 MNHEY, CDR2 SMNVEV (reference sequence). The CDR3 loop spans 15 amino acids. The CDR3 reads CASSRRDRVGSPLHF. The CDR3 nucleotides read TGTGCCAGCAGTCGACGGGACAGGGTGGGTTCACCCCTCCACTTT.

The V and J genes are TRBV4-3 and TRBJ2-2; D remains unclear. Germline CDR1 LGHNA, CDR2 YSLEER. The CDR3 spans 17 residues. V lost 0 bases to trimming and J lost 5 bases, with 16 bases between them. CDR3: CASSQDILVVGTGELFF. The CDR3 DNA reads as TGCGCCAGCAGCCAAGATATTCTAGTGGTTGGAACCGGGGAGCTGTTTTTT.

A single count supports this clone. This chain joins TRBV6-4 and TRBJ1-1; D gene unclear. V was cut by 3 bases and J by 3 bases, with 8 bases left in between. The CDR3 is 13 amino acids. Germline V gene lookup returns CDR1 MRHNA and CDR2 SNTAGT. The CDR3 spells CASSENTYTEAFF. CDR3 in DNA: TGTGCCAGCAGTGAAAACACCTACACTGAAGCTTTCTTT.

V and J are TRBV5-1 and TRBJ2-3; 8 bases align to TRBD2. V was pared by 4 bases and J by 0 bases, with 4 bases of the junction left unmatched. The CDR3 runs 15 residues. Germline CDR1 SGHRS, CDR2 YFSETQ. Here the CDR3 DNA reads TGCGCCAGCAGCGTAGCGGGGTTTAGCACAGATACGCAGTATTTT. Translating it yields CASSVAGFSTDTQYF.

The chain joins TRBV19 to TRBJ2-1; D might be TRBD1 (5 bases). The CDR3 runs to 15 residues. V lost 3 bases and J lost 9, with 18 bases in between. CDR1 and CDR2 from the germline V gene are LNHDA and SQIVND (reference sequence). The CDR3 protein is CASSIGSGLVSEQFF. The CDR3 DNA sequence: TGTGCCAGTAGTATCGGGTCAGGGTTAGTAAGTGAGCAGTTCTTC.

This chain links TRBV29-1 with TRBJ2-7, with a weak D call TRBD2 (6 bases). Trimming shortened V by 5 bases and J by 4 bases, and 21 bases separated the two germline ends. CDR3 length equals 15 residues. Germline V gene lookup returns CDR1 SQVTM and CDR2 ANQGSEA. The CDR3 protein is CSVLGAGNGGYEQYF. CDR3 DNA sequence: TGCAGCGTTCTCGGGGCGGGGAATGGTGGTTACGAGCAGTACTTC.

The gene calls are TRBV7-2 and TRBJ2-1; the match to TRBD2 covers 10 bases. Germline V gives CDR1 SGHTA, CDR2 FQGNSA. Trimming cost V 0 bases and J 9 bases; bases outside gene matches: 8. The length of the CDR3 is 16 residues. CDR3 loop: CASSLARASGGGEQFF. DNA for the CDR3: TGTGCCAGCAGCTTAGCGCGGGCTAGCGGGGGAGGTGAGCAGTTCTTC.

The V gene is TRBV4-2, the J gene TRBJ2-1, with 12 bases that match TRBD2. In germline, CDR1 is LGHNA, CDR2 YNFKEQ. There are 18 residues in the CDR3. V trimming: 3 bases; J trimming: 4 bases; junction bases outside the gene matches: 10. CDR3 loop: CASSQASGGASFYNEQFF. CDR3 DNA sequence: TGTGCCAGCAGCCAGGCTAGCGGGGGGGCCTCTTTTTACAATGAGCAGTTCTTC.

The chain combines TRBV19 with TRBJ1-2; TRBD1 matches at 9 bases. With V trimmed by 4 bases and J by 5 bases, 11 bases remained unmatched. In germline, CDR1 is LNHDA, CDR2 SQIVND (reference sequence). The CDR3 contains 16 residues. This CDR3 reads CASSTAARTGVYGYTF. The DNA for the CDR3 is TGTGCCAGTAGTACAGCGGCCAGGACAGGGGTGTATGGCTACACCTTC.